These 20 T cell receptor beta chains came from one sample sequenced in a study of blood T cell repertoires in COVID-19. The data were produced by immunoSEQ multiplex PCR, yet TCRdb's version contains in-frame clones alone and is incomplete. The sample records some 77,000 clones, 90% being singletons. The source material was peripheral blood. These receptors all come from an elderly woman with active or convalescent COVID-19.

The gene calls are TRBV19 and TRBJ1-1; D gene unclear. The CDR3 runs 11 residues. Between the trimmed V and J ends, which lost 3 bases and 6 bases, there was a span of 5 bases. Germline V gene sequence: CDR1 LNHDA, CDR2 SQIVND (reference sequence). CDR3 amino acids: CASSIRSEAFF. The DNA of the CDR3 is TGTGCCAGTAGTATCCGGTCTGAAGCTTTCTTT. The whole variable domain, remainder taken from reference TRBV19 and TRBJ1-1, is DGGITQSPKYLFRKEGQNVTLSCEQNLNHDAMYWYRQDPGQGLRLIYYSQIVNDFQKGDIAEGYSVSREKKESFPLTVTSAQKNPTAFYLCASSIRSEAFFGQGTRLTVV.

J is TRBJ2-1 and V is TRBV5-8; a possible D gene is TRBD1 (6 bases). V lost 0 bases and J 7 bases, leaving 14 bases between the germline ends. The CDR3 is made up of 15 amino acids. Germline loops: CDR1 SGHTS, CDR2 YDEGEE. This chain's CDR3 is CASSLEGVDGNEQFF. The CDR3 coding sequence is TGTGCCAGCAGCTTGGAGGGGGTCGATGGGAATGAGCAGTTCTTC.

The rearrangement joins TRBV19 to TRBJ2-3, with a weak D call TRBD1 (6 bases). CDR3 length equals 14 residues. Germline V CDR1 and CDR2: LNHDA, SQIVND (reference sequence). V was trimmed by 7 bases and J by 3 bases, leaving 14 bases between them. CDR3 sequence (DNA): TGTGCCAGTATGGACAGATTAATAACAGATACGCAGTATTTT. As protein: CASMDRLITDTQYF.

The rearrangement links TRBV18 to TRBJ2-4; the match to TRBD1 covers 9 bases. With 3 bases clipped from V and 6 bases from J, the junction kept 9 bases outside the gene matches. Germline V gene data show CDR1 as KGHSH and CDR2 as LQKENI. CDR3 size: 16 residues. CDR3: CASSPETGGAGNIQYF. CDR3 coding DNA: TGTGCCAGCTCACCCGAAACAGGGGGCGCGGGAAACATTCAGTACTTC.

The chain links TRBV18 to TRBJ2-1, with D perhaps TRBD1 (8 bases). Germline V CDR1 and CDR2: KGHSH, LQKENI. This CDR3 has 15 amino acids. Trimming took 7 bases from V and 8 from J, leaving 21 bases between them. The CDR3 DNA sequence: TGTGCCAGCTTTCCGGGGGGCCAGGGGGCCGATGAGCAGTTCTTC. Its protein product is CASFPGGQGADEQFF.

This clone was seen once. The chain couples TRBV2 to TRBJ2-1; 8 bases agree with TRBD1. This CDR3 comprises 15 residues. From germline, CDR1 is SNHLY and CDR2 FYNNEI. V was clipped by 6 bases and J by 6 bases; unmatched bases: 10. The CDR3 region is CASSADRGSSNEQFF. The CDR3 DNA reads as TGTGCCAGCAGCGCAGACAGGGGATCGAGCAATGAGCAGTTCTTC.

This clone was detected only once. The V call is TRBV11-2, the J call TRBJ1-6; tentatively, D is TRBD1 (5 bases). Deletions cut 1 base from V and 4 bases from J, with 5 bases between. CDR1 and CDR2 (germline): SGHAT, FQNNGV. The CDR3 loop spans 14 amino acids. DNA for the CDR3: TGTGCCAGCAGCTTAGCAGGGTATAATTCACCCCTCCACTTT. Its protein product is CASSLAGYNSPLHF.

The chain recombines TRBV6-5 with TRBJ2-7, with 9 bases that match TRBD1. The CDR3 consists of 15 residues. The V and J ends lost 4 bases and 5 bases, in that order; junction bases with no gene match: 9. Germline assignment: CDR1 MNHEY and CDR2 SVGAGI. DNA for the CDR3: TGTGCCAGCAGTTCCCGGACAGGGGTATGGGACGAGCAGTACTTC. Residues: CASSSRTGVWDEQYF.

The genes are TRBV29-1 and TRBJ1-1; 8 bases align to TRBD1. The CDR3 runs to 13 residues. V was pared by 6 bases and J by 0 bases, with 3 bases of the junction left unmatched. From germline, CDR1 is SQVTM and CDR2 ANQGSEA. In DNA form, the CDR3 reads TGCAGCGTCAGGACAGGGTTGAACACTGAAGCTTTCTTT. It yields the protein CSVRTGLNTEAFF.

CDR3 coding DNA: TGTGCCAGCAGTCCACAGGGACTAGCTAGCCACGAGCAGTACTTC. This encodes CASSPQGLASHEQYF. V usage is TRBV6-2 or TRBV6-3 and J usage is TRBJ2-7, with 9 bases lining up with TRBD2. Per the germline V gene, CDR1 is MNHEY and CDR2 is SVGEGT. The CDR3 runs 15 residues. With 5 bases clipped from V and 5 bases from J, the junction kept 10 bases outside the gene matches.

This CDR3 reads CASSPAGQQNGYTF. In DNA form, the CDR3 reads TGCGCCAGCAGCCCGGCGGGACAGCAGAATGGCTACACCTTC. This chain links TRBV5-1 with TRBJ1-2, with 7 nucleotides matching TRBD1. After removal of 4 bases from V and 6 bases from J, the junction contained 9 bases not matched to a gene. Germline V lookup: CDR1 SGHRS, CDR2 YFSETQ. The CDR3 has 14 residues.

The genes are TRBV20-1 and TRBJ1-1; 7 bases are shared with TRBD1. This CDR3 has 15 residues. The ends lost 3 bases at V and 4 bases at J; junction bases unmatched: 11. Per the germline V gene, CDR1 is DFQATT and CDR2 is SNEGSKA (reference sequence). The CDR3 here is CSASSGGLGVTEAFF. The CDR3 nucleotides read TGCAGTGCTAGTTCAGGGGGGCTTGGAGTCACTGAAGCTTTCTTT.

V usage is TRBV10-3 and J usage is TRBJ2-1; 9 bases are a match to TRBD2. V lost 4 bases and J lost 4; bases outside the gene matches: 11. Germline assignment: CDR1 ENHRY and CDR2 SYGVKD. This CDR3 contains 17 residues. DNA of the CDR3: TGTGCCATCAGTGGCCAGTCGCGGGAGGGCCGGTACAATGAGCAGTTCTTC. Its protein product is CAISGQSREGRYNEQFF.

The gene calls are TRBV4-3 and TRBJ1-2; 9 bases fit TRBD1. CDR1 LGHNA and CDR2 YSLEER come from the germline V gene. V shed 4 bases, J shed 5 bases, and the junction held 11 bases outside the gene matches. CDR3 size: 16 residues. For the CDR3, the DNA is TGCGCCAGCAGCCCCAACAGGGGGCGCGGAGGATATGGCTACACCTTC. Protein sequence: CASSPNRGRGGYGYTF.

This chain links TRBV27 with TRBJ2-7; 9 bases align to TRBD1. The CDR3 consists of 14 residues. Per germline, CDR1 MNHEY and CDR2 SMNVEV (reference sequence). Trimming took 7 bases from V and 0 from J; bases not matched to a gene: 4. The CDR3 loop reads CASTRDRDSYEQYF. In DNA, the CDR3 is TGTGCCAGCACCCGGGACAGGGACTCCTACGAGCAGTACTTC.

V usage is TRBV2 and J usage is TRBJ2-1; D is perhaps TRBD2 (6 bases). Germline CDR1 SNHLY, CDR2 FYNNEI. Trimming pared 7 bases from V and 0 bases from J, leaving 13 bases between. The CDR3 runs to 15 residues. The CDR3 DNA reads TGTGCCAGCAAAGTCGGGAGTAACTCCTACAATGAGCAGTTCTTC. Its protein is CASKVGSNSYNEQFF.

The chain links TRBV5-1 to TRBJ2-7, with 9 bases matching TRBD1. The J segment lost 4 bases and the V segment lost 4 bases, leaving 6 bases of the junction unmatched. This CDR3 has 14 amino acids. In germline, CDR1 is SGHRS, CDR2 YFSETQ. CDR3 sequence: CASSPGTGTYEQYF. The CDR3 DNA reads TGCGCCAGCAGCCCAGGGACAGGGACGTACGAGCAGTACTTC.

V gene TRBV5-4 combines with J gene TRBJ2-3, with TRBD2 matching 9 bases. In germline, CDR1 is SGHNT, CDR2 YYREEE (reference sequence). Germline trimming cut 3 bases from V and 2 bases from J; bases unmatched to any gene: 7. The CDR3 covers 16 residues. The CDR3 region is CASSSALAGTTDTQYF. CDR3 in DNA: TGTGCCAGCAGCTCAGCTCTAGCGGGAACCACAGATACGCAGTATTTT.

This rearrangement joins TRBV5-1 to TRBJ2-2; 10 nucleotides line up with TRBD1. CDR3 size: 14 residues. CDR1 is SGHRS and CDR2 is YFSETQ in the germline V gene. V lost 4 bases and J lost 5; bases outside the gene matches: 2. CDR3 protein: CASSLGQGTGELFF. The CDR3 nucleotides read TGCGCCAGCAGCCTGGGACAGGGGACCGGGGAGCTGTTTTTT.

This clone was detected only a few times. The CDR3 region is CASSYGGNIIAYEQYF. CDR3 nucleotide sequence: TGTGCCAGCAGTTACGGCGGGAATATAATAGCCTACGAGCAGTACTTC. The V and J genes are TRBV6-2 or TRBV6-3 and TRBJ2-7; weak D call: TRBD2 (6 bases). The germline V gene has CDR1 MNHEY and CDR2 SVGEGT. V shed 2 bases and J shed 2 bases, with 16 bases lying between them. The length of the CDR3 is 16 residues.